This T cell receptor beta chain appears in the sequencing data of a study of cytomegalovirus exposure and HLA in healthy donors. The CDR3 spans 15 residues. V lost 7 bases to trimming and J lost 2 bases, with 14 bases between them. Germline V CDR1 and CDR2: MNHEY, SVGAGI. The PCR was carried out with 60 Vbeta primers and 13 Jbeta primers. Generated by immunoSEQ multiplex PCR, the TCRdb table keeps only in-frame clones and is missing some. The sample consists of about 130,000 clones, 80% of them appearing once. The receptor was isolated from a man aged 35 to 55 in good health and CMV-seronegative. The sequenced material came from PBMCs. The chain is built from TRBV6-5 and TRBJ2-2, with D perhaps TRBD1 (6 bases). CDR3 DNA sequence: TGTGCCAGCAAAAGGGGGACCTTAAACACCGGGGAGCTGTTTTTT. It specifies CASKRGTLNTGELFF.